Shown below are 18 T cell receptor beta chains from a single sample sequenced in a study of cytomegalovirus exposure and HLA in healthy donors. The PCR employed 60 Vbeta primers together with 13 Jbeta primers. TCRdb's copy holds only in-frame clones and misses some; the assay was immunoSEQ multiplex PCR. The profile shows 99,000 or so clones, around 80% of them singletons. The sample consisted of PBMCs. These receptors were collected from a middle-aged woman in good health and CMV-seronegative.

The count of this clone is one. Here the CDR3 reads CASGTQSAGMVGELFF. CDR3 bases: TGTGCCAGCGGAACCCAATCGGCAGGGATGGTCGGGGAGCTGTTTTTT. V gene TRBV9 combines with J gene TRBJ2-2; a possible D gene is TRBD1 (5 bases). V shed 7 bases and J shed 7 bases, with 23 bases lying between them. Germline V gene lookup returns CDR1 SGDLS and CDR2 YYNGEE. The CDR3 contains 16 residues.

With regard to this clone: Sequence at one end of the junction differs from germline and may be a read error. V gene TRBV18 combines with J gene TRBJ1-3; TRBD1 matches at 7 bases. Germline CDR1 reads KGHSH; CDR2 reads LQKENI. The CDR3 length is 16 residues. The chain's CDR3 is CASSPPGQYSGTTIYF. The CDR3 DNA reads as TGTGCCAGCTCACCCCCGGGACAGTACTCTGGAACCACCATATATTTT.

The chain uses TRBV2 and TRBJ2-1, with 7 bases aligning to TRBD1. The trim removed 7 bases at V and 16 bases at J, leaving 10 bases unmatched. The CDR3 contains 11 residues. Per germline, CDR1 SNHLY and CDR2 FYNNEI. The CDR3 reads CASTAGGSPFF. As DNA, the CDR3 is TGTGCCAGCACGGCAGGGGGTTCCCCCTTCTTC.

The CDR3 loop reads CASTWQAGNQPQHF. The CDR3 DNA is TGTGCCAGTACTTGGCAGGCTGGCAATCAGCCCCAGCATTTT. The chain employs TRBV19 and TRBJ1-5; D ambiguous. The germline V and J ends were trimmed by 7 bases and 2 bases, with 12 bases remaining between them. Germline CDR1 reads LNHDA; CDR2 reads SQIVND (reference sequence). The CDR3 extends over 14 amino acids.

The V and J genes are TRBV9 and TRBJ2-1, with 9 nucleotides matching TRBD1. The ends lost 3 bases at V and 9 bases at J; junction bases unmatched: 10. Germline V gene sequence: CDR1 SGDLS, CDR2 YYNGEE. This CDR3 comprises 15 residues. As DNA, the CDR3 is TGTGCCAGCAGCGGGTTACAGGGGGCGGGTAGTGAGCAGTTCTTC. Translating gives CASSGLQGAGSEQFF.

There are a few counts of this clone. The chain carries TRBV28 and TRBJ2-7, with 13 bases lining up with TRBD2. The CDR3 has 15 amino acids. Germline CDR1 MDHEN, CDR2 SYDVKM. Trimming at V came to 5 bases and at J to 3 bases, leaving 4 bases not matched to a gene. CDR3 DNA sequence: TGTGCCAGCAGTCCTTGGACTAGCGGGAGCTACGAGCAGTACTTC. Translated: CASSPWTSGSYEQYF.

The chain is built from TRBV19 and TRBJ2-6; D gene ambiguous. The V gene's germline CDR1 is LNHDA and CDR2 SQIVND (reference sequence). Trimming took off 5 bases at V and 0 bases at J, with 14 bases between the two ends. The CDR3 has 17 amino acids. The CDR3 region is CASSSPGGPSGANVLTF. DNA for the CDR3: TGTGCCAGTAGTTCCCCGGGTGGTCCCTCTGGGGCCAACGTCCTGACTTTC.

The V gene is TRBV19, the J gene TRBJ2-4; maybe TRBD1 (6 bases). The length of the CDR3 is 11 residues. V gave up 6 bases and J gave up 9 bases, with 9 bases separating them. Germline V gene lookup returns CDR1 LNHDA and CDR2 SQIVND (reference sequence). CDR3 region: CASSPGVIQYF. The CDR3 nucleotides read TGTGCCAGTAGCCCAGGGGTCATTCAGTACTTC.

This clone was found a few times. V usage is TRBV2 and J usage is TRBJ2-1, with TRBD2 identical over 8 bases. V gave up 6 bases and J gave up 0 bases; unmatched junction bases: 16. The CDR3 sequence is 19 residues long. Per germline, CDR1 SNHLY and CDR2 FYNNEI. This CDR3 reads CASSGLASGRAPSYNEQFF. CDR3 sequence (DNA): TGTGCCAGCAGCGGACTAGCCAGTGGGAGGGCCCCCTCCTACAATGAGCAGTTCTTC.

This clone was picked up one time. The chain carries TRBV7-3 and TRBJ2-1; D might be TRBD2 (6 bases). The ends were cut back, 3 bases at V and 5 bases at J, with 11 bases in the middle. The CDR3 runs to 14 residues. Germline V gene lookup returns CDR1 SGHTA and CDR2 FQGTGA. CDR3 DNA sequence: TGTGCCAGCAGCTTGACTAGGAACCACAATGAGCAGTTCTTC. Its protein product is CASSLTRNHNEQFF.

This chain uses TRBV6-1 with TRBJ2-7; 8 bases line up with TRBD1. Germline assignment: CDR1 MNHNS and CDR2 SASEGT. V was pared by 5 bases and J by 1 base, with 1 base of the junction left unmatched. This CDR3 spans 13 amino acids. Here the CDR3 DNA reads TGTGCCAGCAGTAGACAGGGGTCCTACGAGCAGTACTTC. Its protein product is CASSRQGSYEQYF.

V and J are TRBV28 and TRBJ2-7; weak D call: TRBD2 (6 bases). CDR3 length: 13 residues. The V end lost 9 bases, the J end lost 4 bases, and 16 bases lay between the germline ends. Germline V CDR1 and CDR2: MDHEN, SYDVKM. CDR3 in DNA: TGTGCCAGTTGGAGGACGGGGGAATACGAGCAGTACTTC. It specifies CASWRTGEYEQYF. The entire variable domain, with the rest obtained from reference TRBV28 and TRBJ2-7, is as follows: DVKVTQSSRYLVKRTGEKVFLECVQDMDHENMFWYRQDPGLGLRLIYFSYDVKMKEKGDIPEGYSVSREKKERFSLILESASTNQTSMYLCASWRTGEYEQYFGPGTRLTVT.

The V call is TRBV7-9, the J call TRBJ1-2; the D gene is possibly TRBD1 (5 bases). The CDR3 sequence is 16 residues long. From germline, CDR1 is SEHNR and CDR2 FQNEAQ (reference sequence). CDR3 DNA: TGTGCTACCACGAACCGGGGGAGACGGATTACTTATGGCTACACCTTC. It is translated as CATTNRGRRITYGYTF.

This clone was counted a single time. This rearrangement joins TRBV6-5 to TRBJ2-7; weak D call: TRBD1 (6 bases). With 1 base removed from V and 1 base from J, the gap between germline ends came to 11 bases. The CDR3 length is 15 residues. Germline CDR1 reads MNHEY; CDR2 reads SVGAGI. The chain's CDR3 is CASSYFGTSSYEQYF. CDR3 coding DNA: TGTGCCAGCAGTTACTTCGGGACATCTTCCTACGAGCAGTACTTC.

CDR3 coding DNA: TGTGCCAGCAGCTTGGGACTAGCGGGACCCATTCAGTACTTC. It translates to CASSLGLAGPIQYF. The V gene is TRBV7-9, the J gene TRBJ2-4, with TRBD2 identical over 13 bases. This CDR3 is 14 amino acids long. The V gene end was trimmed by 3 bases and the J gene end by 9 bases; junction bases not matched to a gene: 2. Germline lookup yields CDR1 SEHNR and CDR2 FQNEAQ (reference sequence).

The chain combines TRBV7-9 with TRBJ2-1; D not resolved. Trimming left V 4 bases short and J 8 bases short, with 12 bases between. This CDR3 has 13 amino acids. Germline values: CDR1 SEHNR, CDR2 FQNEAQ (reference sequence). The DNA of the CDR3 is TGTGCCAGCAGCTCCACCCTAGGTGATGAGCAGTTCTTC. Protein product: CASSSTLGDEQFF.

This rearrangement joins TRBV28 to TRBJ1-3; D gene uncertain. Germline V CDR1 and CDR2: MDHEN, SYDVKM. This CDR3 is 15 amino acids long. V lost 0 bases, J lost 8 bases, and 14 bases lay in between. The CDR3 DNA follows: TGTGCCAGCAGTTTATGGAAAGGGAGATTGGACACCATATATTTT. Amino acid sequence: CASSLWKGRLDTIYF.

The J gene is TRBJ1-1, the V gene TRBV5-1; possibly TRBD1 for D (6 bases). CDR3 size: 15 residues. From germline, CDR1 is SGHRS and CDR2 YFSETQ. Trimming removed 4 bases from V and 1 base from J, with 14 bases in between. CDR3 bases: TGCGCCAGCAGCGTCTGGGGACACACGAACACTGAAGCTTTCTTT. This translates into CASSVWGHTNTEAFF.